The 10 T cell receptor beta chains in this list originate from one sample, sequenced in a study of patients and donors after allogeneic stem cell transplantation. TCRdb re-analysed the RT-PCR reads in MiXCR, keeping a single row per CDR3 protein. The sample has 57,000 or so distinct CDR3 sequences, about an eighth seen once. Sequencing was carried out using blood, either unsorted or a sorted T cell fraction (not recorded which). Every receptor here comes from a human donor who was either an allogeneic HSCT recipient or a stem cell or donor lymphocyte infusion donor (not recorded which). It is not recorded whose cells these are; they may come from a transplant donor.

This chain links TRBV5-1 with TRBJ2-2; D perhaps matches TRBD2 (5 bases). This CDR3 has 16 amino acids. Germline V gives CDR1 SGHRS, CDR2 YFSETQ. V lost 0 bases and J 5 bases, leaving 14 bases between the germline ends. CDR3: CASSLAGGVGTGELFF. The CDR3 DNA reads TGCGCCAGCAGCTTGGCCGGAGGTGTGGGTACCGGGGAGCTGTTTTTT.

This clonotype turned up a few times. The V call is TRBV3-1, the J call TRBJ2-7, with TRBD1 matching 9 bases. The ends lost 4 bases at V and 3 bases at J; junction bases unmatched: 1. The germline gives CDR1 LGHDT, CDR2 YNNKEL (reference sequence). The CDR3 is made up of 13 amino acids. The DNA of the CDR3 is TGTGCCAGCAGCCCGGGACAGGGCTACGAGCAGTACTTC. This gives the protein CASSPGQGYEQYF.

This clonotype occurred many times. The chain has TRBV6-6 and TRBJ1-2; 9 positions match TRBD1. From germline, CDR1 is MNHNY and CDR2 SVGAGI (reference sequence). The CDR3 consists of 17 residues. With V trimmed by 0 bases and J by 6 bases, 11 bases remained unmatched. DNA for the CDR3: TGTGCCAGCAGTTACTCAGTATCAGGGACAGGGAGGGATGGCTACACCTTC. Its protein is CASSYSVSGTGRDGYTF.

Many counts were recorded for this clonotype. The chain has TRBV4-1 and TRBJ1-1; no firm D call. The CDR3 sequence is 13 residues long. The ends were cut back, 1 base at V and 5 bases at J, with 8 bases in the middle. Germline V gene lookup returns CDR1 MGHRA and CDR2 YSYEKL. The chain's CDR3 is CASSQGARTEAFF. The CDR3 coding sequence is TGCGCCAGCAGCCAAGGGGCGAGGACTGAAGCTTTCTTT.

This clonotype was counted a few times. The rearrangement uses TRBV7-6 and TRBJ2-7; D perhaps matches TRBD2 (5 bases). V lost 5 bases and J lost 3, with 23 bases in between. Germline V gives CDR1 SGHVS, CDR2 FNYEAQ. The CDR3 runs 17 residues. CDR3 amino acids: CASSETFRGSIGYEQYF. In DNA, the CDR3 is TGTGCCAGCAGCGAGACGTTCCGAGGGAGTATTGGCTACGAGCAGTACTTC.

This clonotype was found many times. The CDR3 reads CASTVRLLSYNEQFF. For the CDR3, the DNA is TGTGCCAGCACAGTTAGACTTCTCTCCTACAATGAGCAGTTCTTC. This rearrangement joins TRBV12-3 or TRBV12-4 to TRBJ2-1; D is unclear. This CDR3 is built from 15 residues. Trimming removed 7 bases at V and 0 bases at J, with 13 bases between.

The rearrangement uses TRBV5-1 and TRBJ2-7; perhaps TRBD1 as D (5 bases). V lost 3 bases to trimming and J lost 3 bases, with 16 bases between them. Germline loops: CDR1 SGHRS, CDR2 YFSETQ. The length of the CDR3 is 15 residues. The CDR3 coding sequence is TGCGCCAGCAGCTCCTTTGGTGGGGCTAACTACGAGCAGTACTTC. Amino acids: CASSSFGGANYEQYF. The whole variable domain, filled in from reference TRBV5-1 and TRBJ2-7, reads KAGVTQTPRYLIKTRGQQVTLSCSPISGHRSVSWYQQTPGQGLQFLFEYFSETQRNKGNFPGRFSGRQFSNSRSEMNVSTLELGDSALYLCASSSFGGANYEQYFGPGTRLTVT.

This clonotype was observed at least ten times. The gene calls are TRBV5-1 and TRBJ1-1; D is uncertain. The CDR3 spans 15 residues. Per germline, CDR1 SGHRS and CDR2 YFSETQ. The ends were cut back, 0 bases at V and 3 bases at J, with 12 bases in the middle. The CDR3 bases are TGCGCCAGCAGCTTGGTGGAGGGCTACGACACTGAAGCTTTCTTT. Translating it yields CASSLVEGYDTEAFF.

The chain uses TRBV20-1 and TRBJ2-7; the match to TRBD1 covers 9 bases. Germline values: CDR1 DFQATT, CDR2 SNEGSKA (reference sequence). The J segment lost 3 bases and the V segment lost 5 bases, leaving 5 bases of the junction unmatched. The CDR3 runs to 13 residues. The CDR3 coding sequence is TGCAGTGCTTTCGGGACAGGGAACTACGAGCAGTACTTC. This encodes CSAFGTGNYEQYF.

Only a few counts were recorded for this clonotype. The chain is built from TRBV5-5 and TRBJ2-1; TRBD2 matches 9 bases. This CDR3 has 17 amino acids. Germline V CDR1 and CDR2: SGHKS, YYEKEE (reference sequence). V lost 3 bases, J lost 8 bases, and 15 bases stayed unmatched. The CDR3 protein is CASSSPWGGRAVYEQFF. Here the CDR3 DNA reads TGTGCCAGCAGCTCCCCGTGGGGCGGGAGGGCCGTCTATGAGCAGTTCTTC.